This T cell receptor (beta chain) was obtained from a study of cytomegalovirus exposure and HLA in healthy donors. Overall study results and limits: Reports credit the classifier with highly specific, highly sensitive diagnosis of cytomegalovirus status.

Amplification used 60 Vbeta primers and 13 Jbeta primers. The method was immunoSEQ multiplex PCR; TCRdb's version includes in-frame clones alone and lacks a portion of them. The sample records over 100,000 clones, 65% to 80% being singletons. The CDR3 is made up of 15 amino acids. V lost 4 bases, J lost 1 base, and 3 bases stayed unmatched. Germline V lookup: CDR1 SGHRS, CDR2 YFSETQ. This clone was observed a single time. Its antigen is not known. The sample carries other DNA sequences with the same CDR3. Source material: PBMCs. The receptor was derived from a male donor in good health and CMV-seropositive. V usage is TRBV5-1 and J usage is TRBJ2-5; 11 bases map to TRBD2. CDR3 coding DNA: TGCGCCAGCAGCCCAGGACTAGCGGGCCAAGAGACCCAGTACTTC. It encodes CASSPGLAGQETQYF.